Listed below are T cell receptor beta chains from one sample, sequenced in a study of T cell repertoires in cytomegalovirus infection. TCRdb reprocessed the reads via MiXCR and lists one record per CDR3 protein. The table shows fewer than 850,000 distinct CDR3 sequences, with 25% to 35% occurring only once. No antigen has been assigned to these receptors. Sequencing was performed on cultured CD8+ T cells from PBMCs, taken from culture after CMV antigen stimulation. Source of these receptors: a human donor in good health (CMV status not recorded). Some clones in this sample may be carry-over from other donors' samples. CDR3s include the opening cysteine and the closing phenylalanine or tryptophan. The D gene is left open where the match is weak. The size entry is marked missing in some rows and otherwise reads once, few, many or a size class.

j_gene	d_gene	v_gene	abundance	CDR3aa	CDR3nt
TRBJ2-5	TRBD2	TRBV7-6	NA	CASSLLGTSGEETQYF	TGTGCCAGCAGCCTACTCGGGACTAGCGGGGAAGAGACCCAGTACTTC
TRBJ1-1	TRBD1	TRBV19	NA	CASSGTGYNEAFF	TGTGCCAGTAGTGGGACAGGGTATAATGAAGCTTTCTTT
TRBJ1-2	NA	TRBV2	NA	CASSGSSRANGYTF	TGTGCCAGCAGTGGGTCTTCGAGGGCAAATGGCTACACCTTC
TRBJ1-1	NA	TRBV6-1	few	CASIGGMNTEAFF	TGTGCCAGCATCGGGGGGATGAACACTGAAGCTTTCTTT
TRBJ2-5	NA	TRBV7-9	many	CASSFGQIEETQYF	TGTGCCAGCAGCTTCGGGCAGATTGAAGAGACCCAGTACTTC
TRBJ2-1	TRBD2	TRBV10-3	few	CAISGPTSGSYNEQFF	TGTGCCATCAGTGGCCCAACTAGCGGGTCCTACAATGAGCAGTTCTTC
TRBJ1-1	TRBD1	TRBV7-8	many	CASSLVGQGETEAFF	TGTGCCAGCAGCTTAGTTGGCCAGGGGGAGACTGAAGCTTTCTTT
TRBJ2-1	NA	TRBV28	few	CASTLDANEQFF	TGTGCCAGCACCTTGGATGCGAATGAGCAGTTCTTC
TRBJ2-1	NA	TRBV9	once	CASKPDGYNEQFF	TGTGCCAGCAAGCCGGACGGTTACAATGAGCAGTTCTTC
TRBJ2-3	NA	TRBV7-9	many	CASQSLLTDTQYF	TGTGCCAGCCAAAGCTTATTAACAGATACGCAGTATTTT
TRBJ1-4	NA	TRBV27	few	CASSSAGTPHEKLFF	TGTGCCAGCAGCTCGGCCGGGACACCCCATGAAAAACTGTTTTTT
TRBJ1-4	NA	TRBV7-2	many	CASSLGQGQLADEKLFF	TGTGCCAGCAGCTTAGGACAAGGGCAGTTGGCCGATGAAAAACTGTTTTTT
TRBJ1-2	NA	TRBV12-3/TRBV12-4	many	CASSPGRPTLYGYTF	TGTGCCAGCAGTCCTGGACGTCCAACTCTCTATGGCTACACCTTC
TRBJ2-7	NA	TRBV19	NA	CASSVGTTFYEQYF	TGTGCCAGTAGTGTCGGGACCACCTTCTACGAGCAGTACTTC
TRBJ1-2	TRBD1	TRBV6-2/TRBV6-3	NA	CASSSTGDYGYTF	TGTGCCAGCAGTTCAACAGGGGACTATGGCTACACCTTC
TRBJ2-7	NA	TRBV6-6	NA	CASSYATPGYEGLQPFYSYEQYF	TGTGCCAGCAGTTACGCAACACCCGGTTATGAGGGACTCCAACCCTTTTACTCCTACGAGCAGTACTTC
TRBJ2-3	TRBD1	TRBV4-2	many	CASSQRDSTSTDTQYF	TGTGCCAGCAGCCAGAGGGACAGTACTAGCACAGATACGCAGTATTTT
TRBJ2-3	NA	TRBV2	few	CASSEGRYTDTQYF	TGTGCCAGCAGTGAGGGGCGCTACACAGATACGCAGTATTTT
TRBJ2-3	TRBD2	TRBV28	few	CASSNGGGADVDTQYF	TGTGCCAGCAGCAACGGGGGGGGCGCGGATGTCGATACGCAGTATTTT
TRBJ2-7	TRBD1	TRBV15	few	CATRTGSGEQYF	TGTGCCACTAGGACAGGGAGTGGCGAGCAGTACTTC
TRBJ2-1	NA	TRBV7-9	many	CASRRNNEQFF	TGTGCCAGCAGGCGGAACAATGAGCAGTTCTTC
TRBJ2-1	NA	TRBV4-1	NA	CASSQDRTDYNEQFF	TGCGCCAGCAGCCAAGATAGGACAGACTACAATGAGCAGTTCTTC
TRBJ1-1	NA	TRBV7-3	many	CASSLRRLNTEAFF	TGTGCCAGCAGTCTTAGACGGTTGAACACTGAAGCTTTCTTT
TRBJ1-2	TRBD1	TRBV10-3	NA	CAIRVLEDRGGGYGYTF	TGTGCCATCAGAGTTCTTGAGGACAGGGGAGGCGGCTATGGCTACACCTTC